Below are 25 T cell receptor beta chains sequenced from a single sample in a study of regulatory T cells in long-lasting Graves disease. Combining iRepertoire HTBI primers with Arm-PCR of CDR3 regions, the authors built TCR beta libraries. TCRdb analysed the multiplex PCR reads with MiXCR anew, one entry per CDR3 protein. The sample carries 350,000 to 400,000 distinct CDR3 sequences, 15% to 20% recorded once. The time point was: newly diagnosed GD, antithyroid drugs for less than 3 months. PBMCs provided the RNA from which the TCR library was made. A further study also used this sample, focusing on T cells in Graves' hyperthyroidism and ophthalmopathy.

Sequences were derived from peripheral blood mononuclear cells (PBMCs), sampled at new diagnosis, from a patient treated with antithyroid drugs. These receptors were taken from a woman aged 18-35 years with Graves disease.

This clonotype was seen repeatedly, ten times or more. This chain uses TRBV7-3 with TRBJ2-3; TRBD2 aligns across 7 bases. This CDR3 has 14 residues. V shed 4 bases and J 8 bases; nucleotides not matched to a gene: 9. Germline V gives CDR1 SGHTA, CDR2 FQGTGA. CDR3 sequence reads: CASSSWGGYGTQYF. In DNA, the CDR3 is TGTGCCAGCAGCTCCTGGGGGGGGTACGGTACGCAGTATTTT.

This clonotype has at least ten counts. This chain joins TRBV6-1 and TRBJ2-5; 7 bases line up with TRBD2. Trimming cost V 6 bases and J 5 bases; bases outside gene matches: 6. There are 13 residues in the CDR3. Per the germline V gene, CDR1 is MNHNS and CDR2 is SASEGT. CDR3 in DNA: TGTGCCAGCAGCAGGACTAGGGCGGAGACCCAGTACTTC. Translated: CASSRTRAETQYF.

This clonotype came up many times. V and J are TRBV20-1 and TRBJ2-7; 7 bases agree with TRBD2. The V gene's germline CDR1 is DFQATT and CDR2 SNEGSKA (reference sequence). V lost 3 bases to trimming and J lost 6 bases; unmatched junction nucleotides: 11. CDR3 length: 14 residues. The CDR3 here is CSARGGGGNSEQYF. CDR3 in DNA: TGCAGTGCTAGGGGCGGGGGTGGCAATTCCGAGCAGTACTTC.

In its sample, this clonotype was seen many times. This chain uses TRBV9 with TRBJ1-2; TRBD1 agrees at 9 bases. Germline values: CDR1 SGDLS, CDR2 YYNGEE. After removal of 0 bases from V and 7 bases from J, the junction contained 4 bases not matched to a gene. This CDR3 has 14 amino acids. CDR3 bases: TGTGCCAGCAGCGTAGGACAGGGGGGTTCTGGCTACACCTTC. It is translated as CASSVGQGGSGYTF.

This clonotype was counted only a few times. This chain links TRBV14 with TRBJ2-2; a possible D gene is TRBD1 (5 bases). From germline, CDR1 is SGHDN and CDR2 FVKESK. V was shortened by 4 bases and J by 4 bases, with 16 bases between the two germline ends. The CDR3 totals 16 residues. The CDR3 reads CASSPRQPKSTGELFF. CDR3 DNA: TGTGCCAGCAGCCCAAGACAGCCTAAGAGCACCGGGGAGCTGTTTTTT. Full variable domain (missing parts from reference TRBV14 and TRBJ2-2): EAGVTQFPSHSVIEKGQTVTLRCDPISGHDNLYWYRRVMGKEIKFLLHFVKESKQDESGMPNNRFLAERTGGTYSTLKVQPAELEDSGVYFCASSPRQPKSTGELFFGEGSRLTVL.

This clonotype was recorded many times. The V call is TRBV6-2 or TRBV6-3, the J call TRBJ2-1; 10 nucleotides align to TRBD2. The CDR3 is 16 amino acids. The germline gives CDR1 MNHEY, CDR2 SVGEGT. After removal of 6 bases from V and 7 bases from J, the junction contained 12 bases not matched to a gene. The CDR3 spells CASSMTSGGEPNEQFF. The CDR3 nucleotides read TGTGCCAGCAGCATGACCAGCGGGGGGGAACCAAATGAGCAGTTCTTC.

This clonotype has a count of ten or more. This chain uses TRBV7-8 with TRBJ2-7; D is uncertain. Germline CDR1 reads SGHVS; CDR2 reads FQNEAQ. The CDR3 extends over 12 amino acids. V was trimmed by 2 bases and J by 2 bases, leaving 4 bases between them. DNA of the CDR3: TGTGCCAGCAGCTTATCCCCCTACGAGCAGTACTTC. It specifies CASSLSPYEQYF.

The table lists this clonotype with many counts. The V and J genes are TRBV6-1 and TRBJ2-1, with D maybe TRBD1 (5 bases). The germline CDR1 and CDR2 sequences are MNHNS and SASEGT. Trimming stripped 1 base from V and 4 bases from J, with 11 bases between. The CDR3 consists of 15 residues. CDR3 DNA: TGTGCCAGCAGTGAAGGGGCAGGGTCATACAATGAGCAGTTCTTC. As protein: CASSEGAGSYNEQFF.

J is TRBJ2-1 and V is TRBV19; 7 bases line up with TRBD2. Germline V gene sequence: CDR1 LNHDA, CDR2 SQIVND (reference sequence). The CDR3 loop spans 14 amino acids. V lost 6 bases to trimming and J lost 6 bases; unmatched junction nucleotides: 8. The CDR3 loop is CASRGTGGSNEQFF. The CDR3 nucleotides read TGTGCCAGTAGAGGGACTGGCGGGAGCAATGAGCAGTTCTTC.

This clonotype has at least ten counts. This chain joins TRBV2 and TRBJ2-4; D might be TRBD2 (5 bases). V was clipped by 4 bases and J by 9 bases, with 16 bases between them. In germline, CDR1 is SNHLY, CDR2 FYNNEI. This CDR3 is built from 14 residues. This CDR3 is CASSVAAEASIQYF. The CDR3 DNA reads as TGTGCCAGCAGTGTTGCAGCGGAGGCGAGCATTCAGTACTTC.

This clonotype was counted at least ten times. The CDR3 coding sequence is TGCAGTGCCTTGGGGACTAGCGGGAAGACAGATACGCAGTATTTT. Protein sequence: CSALGTSGKTDTQYF. V is TRBV20-1 and J is TRBJ2-3, with 13 bases that match TRBD2. The V and J ends lost 6 bases and 3 bases, in that order; junction bases with no gene match: 6. This CDR3 has 15 amino acids. CDR1 and CDR2 (germline): DFQATT, SNEGSKA (reference sequence).

This clonotype came up many times. This sequence joins TRBV2 and TRBJ2-1; 13 bases line up with TRBD2. CDR3 length equals 15 residues. Germline loops: CDR1 SNHLY, CDR2 FYNNEI. Germline trimming cut 4 bases from V and 8 bases from J; bases unmatched to any gene: 5. The CDR3 bases are TGTGCCAGCAGTGGGACTAGCGGGAGTAGATATGAGCAGTTCTTC. Its translation: CASSGTSGSRYEQFF.

This clonotype turned up a few times. The chain links TRBV7-9 to TRBJ2-7; D is perhaps TRBD1 or TRBD2 (7 bases each). The CDR3 runs 15 residues. Looked up from germline, CDR1 is SEHNR and CDR2 is FQNEAQ (reference sequence). Trimming removed 5 bases from V and 3 bases from J, with 17 bases in between. The CDR3 spells CASSGWGGQHYEQYF. CDR3 nucleotides: TGTGCCAGCAGCGGATGGGGGGGACAGCACTACGAGCAGTACTTC.

This clonotype was seen ten or more times. The chain links TRBV12-3 or TRBV12-4 to TRBJ1-2, with a possible D match to TRBD1 (5 bases). The V and J ends lost 3 bases and 0 bases respectively, with 14 bases between them. The length of the CDR3 is 16 residues. This CDR3 is CASSFRRTQANYGYTF. CDR3 DNA sequence: TGTGCCAGCAGTTTCAGAAGGACACAAGCTAACTATGGCTACACCTTC.

The chain is built from TRBV6-2 or TRBV6-3 and TRBJ2-1; D gene uncertain. V lost 5 bases to trimming and J lost 7 bases, with 15 bases between them. The CDR3 is 14 residues long. The germline gives CDR1 MNHEY, CDR2 SVGEGT. The CDR3 DNA is TGTGCCAGCAGTGAATGGAGTGAAGGGAATGAGCAGTTCTTC. Protein product: CASSEWSEGNEQFF.

This clonotype was observed at least ten times. The rearrangement uses TRBV20-1 and TRBJ1-1; possibly TRBD1 for D (5 bases). This CDR3 contains 14 residues. In germline, CDR1 is DFQATT, CDR2 SNEGSKA (reference sequence). Trimming pared 3 bases from V and 1 base from J, leaving 12 bases between. The CDR3 loop reads CSARGDRGNTEAFF. The DNA of the CDR3 is TGCAGTGCTAGGGGGGATCGTGGGAACACTGAAGCTTTCTTT.

Comments on this clonotype: One end of the junction fails to match germline, which may point to a read error. V is TRBV5-6 and J is TRBJ2-1; the match to TRBD2 covers 13 bases. The CDR3 covers 16 residues. CDR1 and CDR2 from the germline V gene are SGHDT and YYEEEE. The CDR3 protein is CARGTSGMKNYNEQLF. The CDR3, as DNA: TGTGCCAGGGGGACTAGCGGGATGAAAAACTACAATGAGCAGCTCTTC.

This clonotype was counted ten times or more. The chain has TRBV3-1 and TRBJ2-5; D unresolved. Germline values: CDR1 LGHDT, CDR2 YNNKEL (reference sequence). The CDR3 has 15 residues. Trimming cost V 6 bases and J 5 bases, with 19 bases left between them. The CDR3 DNA reads as TGTGCCAGCAGACATCGCGTAGGGTGGAAGGAGACCCAGTACTTC. It encodes CASRHRVGWKETQYF.

Notes on this clonotype: This could be a read error, since a much larger clone is one nucleotide away. The V and J genes are TRBV5-1 and TRBJ2-3, with a tentative D call TRBD2 (7 bases). The CDR3 loop spans 14 amino acids. CDR1 and CDR2 (germline): SGHRS, YFSETQ. CDR3 sequence: CASKGGADTDMQYF. The CDR3 region has the DNA TGCGCCAGCAAGGGGGGGGCCGACACAGATATGCAGTATTTT.

The sample holds many counts of this clonotype. This chain uses TRBV3-1 with TRBJ1-1; TRBD1 is a possible D gene (5 bases). Between the trimmed V and J ends, which lost 3 bases and 5 bases, there was a span of 10 bases. This CDR3 has 13 amino acids. The germline gives CDR1 LGHDT, CDR2 YNNKEL (reference sequence). The CDR3 sequence: CASSQGQRTEAFF. DNA for the CDR3: TGTGCCAGCAGCCAGGGGCAGAGGACTGAAGCTTTCTTT.

This clonotype was seen ten or more times. The chain carries TRBV27 and TRBJ2-1, with 13 bases identical to TRBD2. CDR1 is MNHEY, CDR2 SMNVEV, per germline (reference sequence). Trimming removed 6 bases from V and 7 bases from J; junction bases left unmatched: 6. The CDR3 runs 15 residues. The CDR3 spells CASRPGLAGKNEQFF. The CDR3 coding sequence is TGTGCCAGCAGGCCGGGACTAGCGGGGAAGAATGAGCAGTTCTTC.

This clonotype was observed a few times. The chain is built from TRBV6-2 or TRBV6-3 and TRBJ2-7, with TRBD2 as a possible D gene (6 bases). This CDR3 is 16 amino acids long. Trimming shortened V by 5 bases and J by 2 bases, and 19 bases separated the two germline ends. Germline V gene lookup returns CDR1 MNHEY and CDR2 SVGEGT. The CDR3 sequence is CASSPGSLSLTYEQYF. The CDR3 DNA reads as TGTGCCAGCAGTCCCGGGAGCCTCAGCCTAACCTACGAGCAGTACTTC.

This clonotype was seen many times. The chain couples TRBV6-1 to TRBJ2-2, with D possibly being TRBD1 (5 bases). Trimming left V 4 bases short and J 6 bases short, with 15 bases between. Germline CDR1 reads MNHNS; CDR2 reads SASEGT. This CDR3 contains 15 residues. This CDR3 is CASSALDRIPGELFF. The DNA for the CDR3 is TGTGCCAGCAGTGCGCTAGACAGAATCCCCGGGGAGCTGTTTTTT.

This clonotype has ten or more counts. This sequence joins TRBV6-1 and TRBJ2-7; maybe TRBD2 (6 bases). This CDR3 region has 13 residues. Trimming removed 6 bases from V and 6 bases from J, with 15 bases in between. Germline V lookup: CDR1 MNHNS, CDR2 SASEGT. The CDR3 loop reads CASRLGVGGEQYF. Here the CDR3 DNA reads TGTGCCAGCAGACTCGGGGTGGGGGGCGAGCAGTACTTC.

This clonotype was counted ten times or more. This chain uses TRBV7-2 with TRBJ2-5; no firm D call. V lost 0 bases to trimming and J lost 2 bases, with 22 bases between them. Germline CDR1 is SGHTA and CDR2 is FQGNSA. CDR3 length equals 19 residues. The CDR3 DNA follows: TGTGCCAGCAGCTTAGCCCGGACGGCGAGTTCTGCTTCTCAAGAGACCCAGTACTTC. Its protein is CASSLARTASSASQETQYF. The full variable domain, its missing parts supplied by reference TRBV7-2 and TRBJ2-5, is GAGVSQSPSNKVTEKGKDVELRCDPISGHTALYWYRQSLGQGLEFLIYFQGNSAPDKSGLPSDRFSAERTGGSVSTLTIQRTQQEDSAVYLCASSLARTASSASQETQYFGPGTRLLVL.